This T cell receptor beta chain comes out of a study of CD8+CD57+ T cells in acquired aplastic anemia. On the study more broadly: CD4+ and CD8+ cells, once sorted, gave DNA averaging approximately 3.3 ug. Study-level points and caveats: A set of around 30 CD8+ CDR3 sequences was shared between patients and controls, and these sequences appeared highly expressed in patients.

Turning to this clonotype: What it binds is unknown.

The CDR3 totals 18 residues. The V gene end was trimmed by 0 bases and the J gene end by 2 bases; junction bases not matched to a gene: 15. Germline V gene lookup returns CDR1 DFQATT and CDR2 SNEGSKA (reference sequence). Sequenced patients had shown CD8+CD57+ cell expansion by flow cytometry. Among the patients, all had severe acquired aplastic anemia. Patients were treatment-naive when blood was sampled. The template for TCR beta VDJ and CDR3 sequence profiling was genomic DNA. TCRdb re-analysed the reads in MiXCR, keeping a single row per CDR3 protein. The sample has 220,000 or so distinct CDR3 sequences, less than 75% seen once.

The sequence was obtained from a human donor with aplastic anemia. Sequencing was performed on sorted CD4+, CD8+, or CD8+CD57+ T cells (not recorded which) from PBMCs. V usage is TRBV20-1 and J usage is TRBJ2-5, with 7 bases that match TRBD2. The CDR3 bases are TGCAGTGCTAGAGATTGGGAAGGCAGCGGGGCGTATCAAGAGACCCAGTACTTC. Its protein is CSARDWEGSGAYQETQYF.